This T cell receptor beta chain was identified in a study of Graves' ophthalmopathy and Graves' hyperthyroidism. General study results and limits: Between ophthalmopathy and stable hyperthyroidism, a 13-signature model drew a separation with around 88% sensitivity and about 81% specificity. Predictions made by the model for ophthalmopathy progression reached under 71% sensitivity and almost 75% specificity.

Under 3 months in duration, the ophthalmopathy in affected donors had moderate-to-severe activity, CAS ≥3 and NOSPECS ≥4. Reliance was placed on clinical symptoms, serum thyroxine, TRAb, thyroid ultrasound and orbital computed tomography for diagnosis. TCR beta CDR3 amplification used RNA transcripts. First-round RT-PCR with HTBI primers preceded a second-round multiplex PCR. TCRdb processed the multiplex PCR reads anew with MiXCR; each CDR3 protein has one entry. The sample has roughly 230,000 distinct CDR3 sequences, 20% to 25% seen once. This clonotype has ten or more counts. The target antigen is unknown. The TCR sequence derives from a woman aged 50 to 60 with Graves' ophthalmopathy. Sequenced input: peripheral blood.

The CDR3 spells CASGAGPNSGYTF. Here the CDR3 DNA reads TGTGCTAGTGGCGCCGGCCCGAATTCGGGCTACACCTTC. V usage is TRBV12-5 and J usage is TRBJ1-2; D is unclear. V was clipped by 6 bases and J by 8 bases, with 16 bases between them. The CDR3 runs to 13 residues. The germline V gene has CDR1 LGHNT and CDR2 FRNRAP.